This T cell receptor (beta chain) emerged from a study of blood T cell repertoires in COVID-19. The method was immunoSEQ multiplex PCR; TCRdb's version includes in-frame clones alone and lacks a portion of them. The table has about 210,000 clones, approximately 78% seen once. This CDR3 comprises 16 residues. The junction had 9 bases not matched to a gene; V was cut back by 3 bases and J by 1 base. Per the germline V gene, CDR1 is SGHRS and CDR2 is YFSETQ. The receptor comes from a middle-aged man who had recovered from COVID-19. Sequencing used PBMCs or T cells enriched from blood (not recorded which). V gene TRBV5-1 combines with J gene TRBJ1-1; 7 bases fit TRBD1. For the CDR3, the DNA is TGCGCCAGCAGCTCCGGTCCACAGGGGTCGAACACTGAAGCTTTCTTT. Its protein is CASSSGPQGSNTEAFF.